This TCR beta chain was identified during a study of cytomegalovirus exposure and HLA in healthy donors. V was cut by 8 bases and J by 3 bases, with 15 bases left in between. Per the germline V gene, CDR1 is SNHLY and CDR2 is FYNNEI. The CDR3 loop spans 14 amino acids. With regard to this clone: Its antigen is undetermined.

General study results and limits: A later analysis reportedly identified an Asian-associated ancestry cluster as carrying fewer N-insertions than the roughly 670-donor mean.

PCR primers comprised 60 Vbeta and 13 Jbeta primers. Some clones are missing from TCRdb's copy, which holds only in-frame ones; the method was immunoSEQ multiplex PCR. The sample has over 200,000 clones, approximately 82% seen once. Source material: PBMCs. The receptor was derived from a woman between 40 and 55 years old in good health and CMV-seronegative. The chain employs TRBV2 and TRBJ2-3; the D gene is possibly TRBD1 (5 bases). The CDR3, as DNA: TGTGCCAGCGTACGGACATTCTTAACAGATACGCAGTATTTT. It specifies CASVRTFLTDTQYF. The full variable domain, in which reference TRBV2 and TRBJ2-3 provide the parts outside the CDR3, is EPEVTQTPSHQVTQMGQEVILRCVPISNHLYFYWYRQILGQKVEFLVSFYNNEISEKSEIFDDQFSVERPDGSNFTLKIRSTKLEDSAMYFCASVRTFLTDTQYFGPGTRLTVL.